These 14 T cell receptor beta chains share one sample of origin, sequenced in a study of T cells in Graves' hyperthyroidism and ophthalmopathy (dated by TCRdb to between 2017 and 2020). Library generation was performed with multiplex PCR. Data came from an Illumina HiSeq 2000. The TCR beta CDR3 regions were amplified from the RNA transcripts. The TCR CDR3 was subjected to a first round of RT-PCR using the HTBI primer set and the Qiagen OneStep RT-PCR kit. TCRdb ran its own pipeline on the public reads, namely fastp trimming at Q25 and MiXCR clone calling, and kept in-frame beta chains. Each CDR3 protein gets just one entry, which takes the most common genes and DNA from the rows behind it. Here the sample has 300,000 to 450,000 distinct CDR3 sequences; about 12% occur a single time. The top ten clones comprise 9.2% of the sample. Specimen: blood. The receptors stem from a young woman with Graves' hyperthyroidism.

This clonotype was recorded many times. The chain has TRBV2 and TRBJ1-2; no definite D call. Germline V gene data show CDR1 as SNHLY and CDR2 as FYNNEI. This CDR3 is built from 16 residues. V shed 7 bases and J shed 2 bases, with 20 bases lying between them. CDR3 sequence (DNA): TGTGCCAGCATCTACTATCACTCAACTGCGAACTATGGCTACACCTTC. Residues: CASIYYHSTANYGYTF.

This clonotype was detected many times. V usage is TRBV28 and J usage is TRBJ1-1; D not resolved. The V gene's germline CDR1 is MDHEN and CDR2 SYDVKM. Trimming took off 7 bases at V and 4 bases at J, with 10 bases between the two ends. The CDR3 totals 12 residues. The CDR3 nucleotides are TGTGCCAGCACCCGATGGGGCACTGAAGCTTTCTTT. Protein sequence: CASTRWGTEAFF.

The sample holds a few counts of this clonotype. The chain is built from TRBV19 and TRBJ2-1, with 8 bases lining up with TRBD2. Germline-derived CDR1 and CDR2 are LNHDA and SQIVND (reference sequence). CDR3 length: 12 amino acids. Trimming at V came to 10 bases and at J to 10 bases, leaving 9 bases not matched to a gene. Here the CDR3 DNA reads TGTGCCACTAGGGGACTAGTTTACGAGCAGTTCTTC. Its translation: CATRGLVYEQFF. The full variable domain, with the rest looked up from reference TRBV19 and TRBJ2-1, is DGGITQSPKYLFRKEGQNVTLSCEQNLNHDAMYWYRQDPGQGLRLIYYSQIVNDFQKGDIAEGYSVSREKKESFPLTVTSAQKNPTAFYLCATRGLVYEQFFGPGTRLTVL.

This clonotype was observed at least ten times. This chain uses TRBV11-2 with TRBJ2-5, with TRBD2 matching over 7 bases. With 5 bases clipped from V and 2 bases from J, the junction kept 8 bases outside the gene matches. CDR1 SGHAT and CDR2 FQNNGV come from the germline V gene. This CDR3 comprises 15 residues. CDR3 sequence: CASSPLGGVQETQYF. The DNA of the CDR3 is TGTGCCAGCAGCCCCCTGGGGGGGGTTCAAGAGACCCAGTACTTC.

This clonotype has at least ten counts. V and J are TRBV6-4 and TRBJ2-2; D is perhaps TRBD1 or TRBD2 (5 bases each). CDR3 length: 15 amino acids. Trimming removed 0 bases at V and 6 bases at J, with 11 bases between. Germline values: CDR1 MRHNA, CDR2 SNTAGT. CDR3 DNA sequence: TGTGCCAGCAGTGACTCGGGGGAAGGACCCGGGGAGCTGTTTTTT. Protein product: CASSDSGEGPGELFF.

This clonotype has a count of ten or more. The CDR3 DNA sequence: TGTGCCAGCAACCCGACAGGGAGAACCGGGGAGCTGTTTTTT. The encoded protein is CASNPTGRTGELFF. The J gene is TRBJ2-2, the V gene TRBV12-3 or TRBV12-4, with 7 bases aligning to TRBD1. Trimming removed 7 bases from V and 5 bases from J; junction bases left unmatched: 7. The CDR3 is 14 residues long.

This clonotype was detected many times. The chain recombines TRBV16 with TRBJ1-6; weak D call: TRBD1 (5 bases). The ends were cut back, 5 bases at V and 7 bases at J, with 15 bases in the middle. Germline V gives CDR1 KGHSY, CDR2 FQNENV. This CDR3 spans 15 amino acids. CDR3 bases: TGTGCCAGCAGCGATTCCGGGGGACCCAATTCACCCCTCCACTTT. This gives the protein CASSDSGGPNSPLHF.

This clonotype occurred many times. V is TRBV6-2 or TRBV6-3 and J is TRBJ1-2; no definite D call. V was cut by 0 bases and J by 2 bases, with 16 bases left in between. The CDR3 covers 17 residues. Looked up from germline, CDR1 is MNHEY and CDR2 is SVGEGT. CDR3 residues: CASSYSGGSYFNYGYTF. The CDR3 bases are TGTGCCAGCAGTTACTCGGGTGGGAGTTACTTCAACTATGGCTACACCTTC.

The table lists this clonotype with many counts. The V gene is TRBV6-1, the J gene TRBJ1-4; a possible D gene is TRBD1 (5 bases). V lost 2 bases to trimming and J lost 8 bases, with 12 bases between them. Germline CDR1 and CDR2: MNHNS and SASEGT. The CDR3 length is 14 residues. CDR3 nucleotide sequence: TGTGCCAGCAGTGAACTCAGGGTAGGCGAAAAACTGTTTTTT. This sequence encodes CASSELRVGEKLFF.

There are a few counts of this clonotype. The CDR3 protein is CASSVGEVFADTQYF. The CDR3, as DNA: TGTGCCAGCAGCGTAGGTGAGGTTTTCGCAGATACGCAGTATTTT. The rearrangement uses TRBV9 and TRBJ2-3; D is unclear. In germline, CDR1 is SGDLS, CDR2 YYNGEE. V was trimmed by 0 bases and J by 4 bases, leaving 12 bases between them. The length of the CDR3 is 15 residues.

This clonotype was counted many times. V gene TRBV2 combines with J gene TRBJ2-7, with TRBD1 as a possible D gene (6 bases). With 7 bases removed from V and 7 bases from J, the gap between germline ends came to 23 bases. CDR3 length: 15 residues. The germline V gene has CDR1 SNHLY and CDR2 FYNNEI. The CDR3 region has the DNA TGTGCCAGCATGGGGGCCGGGACCGGCAAGGAGGAGCAGTACTTC. Encoded protein: CASMGAGTGKEEQYF.

A few counts support this clonotype. CDR3 DNA sequence: TGCGCCAGCCGCAAGGCCACTAGCGGGAGCACAGATACGCAGTATTTT. Its protein is CASRKATSGSTDTQYF. The chain couples TRBV4-1 to TRBJ2-3; TRBD2 matches at 9 bases. After removal of 8 bases from V and 0 bases from J, the junction contained 9 bases not matched to a gene. Germline V CDR1 and CDR2: MGHRA, YSYEKL. The CDR3 spans 16 residues.

This clonotype has more than one count but fewer than ten. The rearrangement links TRBV7-8 to TRBJ2-3; D may correspond to TRBD1 or TRBD2 (5 bases each). Trimming stripped 4 bases from V and 0 bases from J, with 17 bases between. Germline lookup yields CDR1 SGHVS and CDR2 FQNEAQ. This CDR3 comprises 17 residues. The CDR3 DNA sequence: TGTGCCAGCAGCTCAGGGCGCCAGCGGCCTAGCACAGATACGCAGTATTTT. Its translation is CASSSGRQRPSTDTQYF.

A few counts support this clonotype. Written as DNA, the CDR3 is TGTGCCAGCAGTGAATCCCGGACAGGGAAAAACATTCAGTACTTC. As protein: CASSESRTGKNIQYF. This chain connects TRBV25-1 to TRBJ2-4; 8 positions match TRBD1. Germline trimming cut 1 base from V and 4 bases from J; bases unmatched to any gene: 3. Germline loops: CDR1 MGHDK, CDR2 SYGVNS. This CDR3 spans 15 amino acids.